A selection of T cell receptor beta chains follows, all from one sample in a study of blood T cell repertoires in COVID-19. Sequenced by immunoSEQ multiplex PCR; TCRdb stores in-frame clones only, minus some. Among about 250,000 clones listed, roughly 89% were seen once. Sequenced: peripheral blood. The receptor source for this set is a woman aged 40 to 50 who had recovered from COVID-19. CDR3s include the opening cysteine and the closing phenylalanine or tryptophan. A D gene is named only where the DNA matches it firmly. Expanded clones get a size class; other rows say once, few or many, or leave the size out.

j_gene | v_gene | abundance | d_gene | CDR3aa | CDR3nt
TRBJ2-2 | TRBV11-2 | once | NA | CASSLRQLNTGELFF | TGTGCCAGCAGCTTACGACAGCTGAACACCGGGGAGCTGTTTTTT
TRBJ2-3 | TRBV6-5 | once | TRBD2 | CASSYRGLGGTDTQYF | TGTGCCAGCAGTTACAGGGGACTAGGAGGAACAGATACGCAGTATTTT
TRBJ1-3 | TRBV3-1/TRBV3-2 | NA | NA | CASSQDSGFSGNTIYF | TGTGCCAGCAGCCAAGACTCGGGGTTCTCTGGAAACACCATATATTTT
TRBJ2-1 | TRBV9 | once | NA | CASSVDSGGQFF | TGTGCCAGCAGCGTAGACTCCGGAGGGCAGTTCTTC
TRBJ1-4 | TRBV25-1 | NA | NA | CASSVRFGNEKLFF | TGTGCCAGCAGCGTCCGCTTCGGTAATGAAAAACTGTTTTTT
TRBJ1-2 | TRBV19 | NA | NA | CATERVDYGYTF | TGTGCTACCGAACGGGTGGACTATGGCTACACCTTC
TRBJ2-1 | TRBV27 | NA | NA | CASSSFSDEQFF | TGTGCCAGCAGTTCCTTTAGCGATGAGCAGTTCTTC
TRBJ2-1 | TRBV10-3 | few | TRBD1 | CAISGQGKGNEQFF | TGTGCCATCAGTGGACAGGGAAAGGGTAATGAGCAGTTCTTC
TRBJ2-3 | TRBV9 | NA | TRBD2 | CASSAMGTSGGWSTDTQYF | TGTGCCAGCAGCGCGATGGGGACTAGCGGGGGGTGGAGCACAGATACGCAGTATTTT
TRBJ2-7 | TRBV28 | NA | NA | CASSTGLVYEQYF | TGTGCCAGCAGCACAGGTTTAGTCTACGAGCAGTACTTC
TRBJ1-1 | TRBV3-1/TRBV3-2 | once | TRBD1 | CASSQGDRESFF | TGTGCCAGCAGCCAAGGGGACAGGGAGAGTTTCTTT
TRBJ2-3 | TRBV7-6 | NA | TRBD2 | CASSLLAGGITDTQYF | TGTGCCAGCAGCTTGCTAGCGGGAGGTATCACAGATACGCAGTATTTT
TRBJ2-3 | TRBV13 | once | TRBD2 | CASSSPFLAGTSTDTQYF | TGTGCCAGCAGCTCACCGTTTCTAGCGGGCACTAGCACAGATACGCAGTATTTT
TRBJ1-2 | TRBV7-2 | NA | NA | CASSLQGIDGYTF | TGTGCCAGCAGCTTGCAGGGAATTGATGGCTACACCTTC
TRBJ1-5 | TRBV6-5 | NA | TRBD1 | CASSLQGGQPQHF | TGTGCCAGCAGTTTACAGGGGGGACAGCCCCAGCATTTT
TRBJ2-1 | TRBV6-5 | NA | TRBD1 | CASRPGQGLIDEQFF | TGTGCCAGCAGGCCCGGACAGGGTCTTATCGATGAGCAGTTCTTC
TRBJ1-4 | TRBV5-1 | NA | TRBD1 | CASSWGARTGRDEKLFF | TGCGCCAGCAGCTGGGGGGCTAGGACAGGGAGGGATGAAAAACTGTTTTTT
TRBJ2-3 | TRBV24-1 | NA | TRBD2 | CATSVFLAGGTDTQYF | TGTGCCACCAGTGTATTCCTAGCGGGAGGTACAGATACGCAGTATTTT
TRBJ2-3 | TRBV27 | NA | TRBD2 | CASSLRRERSDTQYF | TGTGCCAGCAGTTTGCGGCGGGAGAGGTCAGATACGCAGTATTTT
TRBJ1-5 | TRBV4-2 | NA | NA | CASSQDIPGNQPQHF | TGTGCCAGCAGCCAAGATATTCCGGGCAATCAGCCCCAGCATTTT